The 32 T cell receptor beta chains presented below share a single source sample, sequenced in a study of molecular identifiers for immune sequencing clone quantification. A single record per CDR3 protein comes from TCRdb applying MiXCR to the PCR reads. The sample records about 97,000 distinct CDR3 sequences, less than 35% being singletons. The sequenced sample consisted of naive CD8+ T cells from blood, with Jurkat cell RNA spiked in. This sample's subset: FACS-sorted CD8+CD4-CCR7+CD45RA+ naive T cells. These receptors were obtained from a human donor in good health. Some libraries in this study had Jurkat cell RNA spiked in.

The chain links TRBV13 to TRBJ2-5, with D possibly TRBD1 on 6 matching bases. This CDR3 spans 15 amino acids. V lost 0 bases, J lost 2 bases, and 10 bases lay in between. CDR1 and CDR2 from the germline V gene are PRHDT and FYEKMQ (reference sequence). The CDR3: CASSLGGAPQETQYF. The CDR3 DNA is TGTGCCAGCAGCTTAGGGGGGGCGCCGCAAGAGACCCAGTACTTC.

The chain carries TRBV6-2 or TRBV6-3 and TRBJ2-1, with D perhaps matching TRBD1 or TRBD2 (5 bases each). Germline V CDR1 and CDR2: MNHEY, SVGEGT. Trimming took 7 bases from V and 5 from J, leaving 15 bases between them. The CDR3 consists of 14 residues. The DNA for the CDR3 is TGTGCCAGCACCCTCTGGGGACCAGACAATGAGCAGTTCTTC. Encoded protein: CASTLWGPDNEQFF.

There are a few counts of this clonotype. The CDR3 nucleotides read TGCGCCAGCAGCCAAGTTGTACAGGGCAATCAGCCCCAGCATTTT. Its translation: CASSQVVQGNQPQHF. The V gene is TRBV4-3, the J gene TRBJ1-5; a weak D match, TRBD1 (5 bases). The V gene lost 1 base and the J gene lost 2 bases, with 9 bases spanning the gap. Germline CDR1 reads LGHNA; CDR2 reads YSLEER. CDR3 length equals 15 residues.

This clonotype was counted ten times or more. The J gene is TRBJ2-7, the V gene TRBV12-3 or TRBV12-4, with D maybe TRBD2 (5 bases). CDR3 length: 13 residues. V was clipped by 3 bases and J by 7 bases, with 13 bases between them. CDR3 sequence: CASSFGGPGEQYF. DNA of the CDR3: TGTGCCAGCAGTTTTGGCGGGCCGGGGGAGCAGTACTTC.

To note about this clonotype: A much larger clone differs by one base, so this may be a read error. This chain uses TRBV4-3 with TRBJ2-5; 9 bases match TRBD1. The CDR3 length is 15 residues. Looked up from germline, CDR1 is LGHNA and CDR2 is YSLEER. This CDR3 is CASSHGTGTEETQNF. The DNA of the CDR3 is TGCGCCAGCAGCCATGGGACAGGGACCGAAGAGACCCAGAACTTC.

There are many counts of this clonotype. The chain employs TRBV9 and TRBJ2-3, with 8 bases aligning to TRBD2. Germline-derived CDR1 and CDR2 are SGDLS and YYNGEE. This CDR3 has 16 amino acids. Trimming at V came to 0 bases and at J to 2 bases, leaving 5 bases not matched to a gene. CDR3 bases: TGTGCCAGCAGCGTAGGAGGAGCGGGAGCCACAGATACGCAGTATTTT. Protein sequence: CASSVGGAGATDTQYF.

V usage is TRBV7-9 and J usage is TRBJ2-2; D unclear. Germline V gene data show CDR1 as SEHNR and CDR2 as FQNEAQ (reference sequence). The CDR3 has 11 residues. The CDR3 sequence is CAGSSTGELFF. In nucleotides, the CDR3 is TGTGCGGGGTCCAGCACCGGGGAGCTGTTTTTT.

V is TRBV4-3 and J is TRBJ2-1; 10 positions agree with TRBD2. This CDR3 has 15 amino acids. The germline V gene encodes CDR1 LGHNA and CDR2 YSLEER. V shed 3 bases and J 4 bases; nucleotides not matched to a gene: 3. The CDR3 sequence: CASSHTSGDYNEQFF. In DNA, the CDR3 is TGCGCCAGCAGCCATACTAGCGGGGATTACAATGAGCAGTTCTTC.

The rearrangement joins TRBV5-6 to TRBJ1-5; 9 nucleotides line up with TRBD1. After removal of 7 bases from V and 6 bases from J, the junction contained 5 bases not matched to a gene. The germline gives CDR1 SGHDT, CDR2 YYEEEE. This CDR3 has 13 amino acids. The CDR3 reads CASAQGAGQPQHF. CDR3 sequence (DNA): TGTGCCAGCGCACAGGGGGCGGGTCAGCCCCAGCATTTT.

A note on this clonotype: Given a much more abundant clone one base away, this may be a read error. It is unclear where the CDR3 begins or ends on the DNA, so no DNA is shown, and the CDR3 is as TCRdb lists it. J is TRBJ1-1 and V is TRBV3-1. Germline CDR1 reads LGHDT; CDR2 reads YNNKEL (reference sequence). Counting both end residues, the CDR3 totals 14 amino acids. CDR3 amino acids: CASSQVARGTESFF.

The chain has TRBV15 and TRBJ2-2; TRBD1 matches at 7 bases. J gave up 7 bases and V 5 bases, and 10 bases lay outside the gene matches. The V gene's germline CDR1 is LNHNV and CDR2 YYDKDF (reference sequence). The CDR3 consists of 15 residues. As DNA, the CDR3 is TGTGCCACCAGCGAAACAGGACAGGTCGGCGGGGAGCTGTTTTTT. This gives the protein CATSETGQVGGELFF.

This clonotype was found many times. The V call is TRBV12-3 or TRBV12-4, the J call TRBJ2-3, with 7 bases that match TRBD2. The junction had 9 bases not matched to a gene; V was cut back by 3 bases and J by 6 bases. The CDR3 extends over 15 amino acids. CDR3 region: CASSFGLAAKDTQYF. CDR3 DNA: TGTGCCAGCAGTTTTGGGCTAGCGGCGAAGGATACGCAGTATTTT.

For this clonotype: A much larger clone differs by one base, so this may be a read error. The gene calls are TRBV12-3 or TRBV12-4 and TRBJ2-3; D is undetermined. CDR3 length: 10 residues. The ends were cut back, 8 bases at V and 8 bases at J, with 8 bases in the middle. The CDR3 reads CASCASTQYF. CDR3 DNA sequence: TGTGCCAGCTGTGCGAGTACGCAGTATTTT.

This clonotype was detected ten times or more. CDR3 in DNA: TGTGCCAGCAGCCCCGGGGGGGTTGTGACGCAGTATTTT. It encodes CASSPGGVVTQYF. The V and J genes are TRBV7-6 and TRBJ2-3, with TRBD2 matching over 8 bases. With 5 bases clipped from V and 9 bases from J, the junction kept 7 bases outside the gene matches. This CDR3 comprises 13 residues. Germline V gives CDR1 SGHVS, CDR2 FNYEAQ.

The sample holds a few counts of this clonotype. CDR3 coding DNA: TGTGCCACCAGCAGAGAATACCCAACCGGGGGGCTAAGAGAAAAACTGTTTTTT. Translated: CATSREYPTGGLREKLFF. The genes are TRBV15 and TRBJ1-4, with a weak D call TRBD1 (6 bases). Germline lookup yields CDR1 LNHNV and CDR2 YYDKDF (reference sequence). The CDR3 consists of 18 residues. Trimming removed 0 bases at V and 8 bases at J, with 22 bases between.

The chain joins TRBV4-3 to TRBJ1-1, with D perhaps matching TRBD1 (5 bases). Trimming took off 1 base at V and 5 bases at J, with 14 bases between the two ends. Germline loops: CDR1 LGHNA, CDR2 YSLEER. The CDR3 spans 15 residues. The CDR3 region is CASSQAEVRGTEAFF. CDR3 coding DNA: TGCGCCAGCAGCCAAGCCGAGGTCCGGGGGACTGAAGCTTTCTTT.

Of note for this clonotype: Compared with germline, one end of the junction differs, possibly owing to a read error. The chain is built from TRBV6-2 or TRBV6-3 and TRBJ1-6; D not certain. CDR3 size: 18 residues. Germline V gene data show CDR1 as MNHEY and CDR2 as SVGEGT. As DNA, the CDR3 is TGTGCCGGCAGTTACTCGTCTGCAAGGAGCTCCTATAATTCACCCCTCCACTTT. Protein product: CAGSYSSARSSYNSPLHF.

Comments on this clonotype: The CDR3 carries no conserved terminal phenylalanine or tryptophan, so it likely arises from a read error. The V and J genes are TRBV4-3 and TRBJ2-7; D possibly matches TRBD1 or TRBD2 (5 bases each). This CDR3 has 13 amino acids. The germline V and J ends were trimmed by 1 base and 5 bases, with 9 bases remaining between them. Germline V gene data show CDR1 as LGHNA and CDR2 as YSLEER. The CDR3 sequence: CASSQVLGDEQYI. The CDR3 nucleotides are TGCGCCAGCAGCCAAGTGTTGGGGGACGAGCAGTACATC.

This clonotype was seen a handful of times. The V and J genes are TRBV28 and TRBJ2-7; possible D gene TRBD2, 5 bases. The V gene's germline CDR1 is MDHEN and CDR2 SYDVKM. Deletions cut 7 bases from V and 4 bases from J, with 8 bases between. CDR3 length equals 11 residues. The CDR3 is CASIRGYEQYF. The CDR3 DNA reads TGTGCCAGCATCCGGGGTTACGAGCAGTACTTC.

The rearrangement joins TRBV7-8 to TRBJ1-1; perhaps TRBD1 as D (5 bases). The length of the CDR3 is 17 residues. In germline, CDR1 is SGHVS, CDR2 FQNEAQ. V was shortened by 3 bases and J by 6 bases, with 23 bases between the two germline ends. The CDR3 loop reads CASSFIGDFSQVSEAFF. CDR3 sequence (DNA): TGTGCCAGCAGCTTTATTGGGGACTTTTCGCAGGTCTCTGAAGCTTTCTTT.

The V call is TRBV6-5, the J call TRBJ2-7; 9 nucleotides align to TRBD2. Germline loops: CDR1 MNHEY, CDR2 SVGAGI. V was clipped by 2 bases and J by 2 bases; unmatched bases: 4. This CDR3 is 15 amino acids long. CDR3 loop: CASSYETSGTYEQYF. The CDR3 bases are TGTGCCAGCAGTTACGAGACTAGCGGTACCTACGAGCAGTACTTC.

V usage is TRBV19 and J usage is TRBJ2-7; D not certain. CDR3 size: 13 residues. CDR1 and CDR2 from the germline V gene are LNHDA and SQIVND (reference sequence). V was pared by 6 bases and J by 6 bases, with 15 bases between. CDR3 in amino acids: CASSPFPRTEQYF. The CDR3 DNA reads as TGTGCCAGTAGCCCCTTCCCTAGGACCGAGCAGTACTTC. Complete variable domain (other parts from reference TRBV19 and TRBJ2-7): DGGITQSPKYLFRKEGQNVTLSCEQNLNHDAMYWYRQDPGQGLRLIYYSQIVNDFQKGDIAEGYSVSREKKESFPLTVTSAQKNPTAFYLCASSPFPRTEQYFGPGTRLTVT.

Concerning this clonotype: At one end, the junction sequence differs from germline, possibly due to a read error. The CDR3 coding sequence is TGTGCCAGCAGTTTAGGGCAGCCAATGTACATTCAGTGCTTC. Translated: CASSLGQPMYIQCF. This rearrangement joins TRBV12-3 or TRBV12-4 to TRBJ2-4; D is uncertain. This CDR3 region has 14 residues.

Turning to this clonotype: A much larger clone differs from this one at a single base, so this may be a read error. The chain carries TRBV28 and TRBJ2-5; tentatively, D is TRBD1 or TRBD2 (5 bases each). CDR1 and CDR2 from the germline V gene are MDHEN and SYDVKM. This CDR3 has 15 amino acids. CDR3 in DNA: TGTGCCAGCAGTTTAGGGGGTTTTGTCGGAGAGTCCCAGTACTTC. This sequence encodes CASSLGGFVGESQYF.

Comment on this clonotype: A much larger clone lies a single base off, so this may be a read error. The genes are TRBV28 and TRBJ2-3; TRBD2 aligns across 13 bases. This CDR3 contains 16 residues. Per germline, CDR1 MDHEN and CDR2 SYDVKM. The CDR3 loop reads CASRATSGRVLDTQCF. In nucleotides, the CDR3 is TGTGCCAGCAGGGCCACTAGCGGGAGGGTGTTAGATACGCAGTGTTTT.

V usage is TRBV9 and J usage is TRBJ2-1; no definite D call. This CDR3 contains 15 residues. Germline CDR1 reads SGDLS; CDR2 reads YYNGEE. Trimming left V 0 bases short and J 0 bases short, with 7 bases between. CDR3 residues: CASSVGDSSYNEQFF. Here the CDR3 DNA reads TGTGCCAGCAGCGTAGGCGATAGCTCCTACAATGAGCAGTTCTTC.

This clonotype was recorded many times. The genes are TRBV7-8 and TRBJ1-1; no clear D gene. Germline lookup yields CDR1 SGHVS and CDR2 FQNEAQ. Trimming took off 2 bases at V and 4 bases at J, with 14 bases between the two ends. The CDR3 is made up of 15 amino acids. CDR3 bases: TGTGCCAGCAGCTTACTGTCTTGGCCTATCACTGAAGCTTTCTTT. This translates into CASSLLSWPITEAFF.

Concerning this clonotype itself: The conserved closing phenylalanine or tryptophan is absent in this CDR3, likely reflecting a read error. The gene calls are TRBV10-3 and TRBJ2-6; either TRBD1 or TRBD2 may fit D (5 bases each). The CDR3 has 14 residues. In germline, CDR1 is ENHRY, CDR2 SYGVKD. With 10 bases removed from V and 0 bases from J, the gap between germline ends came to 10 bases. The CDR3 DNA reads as TGTGCCAGTCGGGACGGCTCTGGGGCCAACGTCCTGACTATC. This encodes CASRDGSGANVLTI.

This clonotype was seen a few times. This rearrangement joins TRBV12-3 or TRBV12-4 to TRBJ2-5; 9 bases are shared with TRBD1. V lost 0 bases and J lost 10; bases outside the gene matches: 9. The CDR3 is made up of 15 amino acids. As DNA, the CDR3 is TGTGCCAGCAGTTTAGCGGGACAGGGCCCAAAGGGCCAGTACTTC. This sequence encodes CASSLAGQGPKGQYF.

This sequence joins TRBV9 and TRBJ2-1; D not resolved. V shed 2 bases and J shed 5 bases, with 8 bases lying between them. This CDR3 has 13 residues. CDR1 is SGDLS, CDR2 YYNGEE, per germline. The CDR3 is CASSVPLDNEQFF. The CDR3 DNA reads TGTGCCAGCAGCGTGCCTCTAGACAATGAGCAGTTCTTC.

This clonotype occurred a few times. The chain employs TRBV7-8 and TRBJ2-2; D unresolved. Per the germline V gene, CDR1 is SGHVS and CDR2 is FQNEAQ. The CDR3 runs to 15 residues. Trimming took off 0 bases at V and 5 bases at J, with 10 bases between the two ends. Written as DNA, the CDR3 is TGTGCCAGCAGCTTAGCAGACCTTACAACCGGGGAGCTGTTTTTT. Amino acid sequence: CASSLADLTTGELFF.

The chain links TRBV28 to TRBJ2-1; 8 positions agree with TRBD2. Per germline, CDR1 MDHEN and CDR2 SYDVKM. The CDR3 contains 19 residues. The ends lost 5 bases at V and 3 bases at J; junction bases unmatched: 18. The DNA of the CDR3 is TGTGCCAGCAGTCAACTGTCATTCGCGGGAGGCCATGTCTACAATGAGCAGTTCTTC. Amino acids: CASSQLSFAGGHVYNEQFF.